One sample yielded the 21 T cell receptor beta chains listed below, sequenced in a study of blood T cell repertoires in COVID-19 (TCRdb year 2020). Libraries came from the immunoSEQ multiplex PCR assay. What TCRdb holds here is the immuneACCESS table cut down to in-frame rearrangements. Part of the clones is not present; checked against another copy, under half of the missing clones reflect an unresolved V gene, and the others are unexplained. In this sample the table shows 310,000 or so clones, about 91% of which occur a single time. Around 10% of the sample comes from the top ten. Sequencing was carried out using PBMCs or T cells enriched from blood (not recorded which). The origin of the receptors is a woman between 18 and 29 years old who had recovered from COVID-19.

V is TRBV4-1 and J is TRBJ2-2; 13 bases fit TRBD2. Germline V gene lookup returns CDR1 MGHRA and CDR2 YSYEKL. The V segment lost 4 bases and the J segment 1 base; nucleotides outside the gene matches: 9. The CDR3 totals 19 residues. The CDR3, as DNA: TGCGCCAGCAGCCTCCCTCCGGGACTAGCGGGGCGGAACACCGGGGAGCTGTTTTTT. This gives the protein CASSLPPGLAGRNTGELFF.

The chain has TRBV12-3 or TRBV12-4 and TRBJ1-5; 12 nucleotides match TRBD1. CDR3 length equals 13 residues. Unmatched junction bases numbered 3, after V lost 6 bases and J lost 9 bases. As DNA, the CDR3 is TGTGCCAGCAGGGGACAGGGGGCACGGCCCCAGCATTTT. The encoded protein is CASRGQGARPQHF.

J is TRBJ1-5 and V is TRBV7-8; 7 bases fit TRBD1. Germline V CDR1 and CDR2: SGHVS, FQNEAQ. The CDR3 spans 15 residues. J was trimmed by 5 bases and V by 5 bases; bases with no gene match: 9. Here the CDR3 DNA reads TGTGCCAGCAGCAGAAACAGGGGCCCAGATCAGCCCCAGCATTTT. As protein: CASSRNRGPDQPQHF.

This clone has just one count. The chain is built from TRBV18 and TRBJ1-1; TRBD1 might be the D (6 bases). V was clipped by 3 bases and J by 3 bases, with 11 bases between them. The CDR3 is 14 residues long. Per the germline V gene, CDR1 is KGHSH and CDR2 is LQKENI. The CDR3 here is CASSPAGGHTEAFF. CDR3 in DNA: TGTGCCAGCTCACCGGCGGGGGGGCACACTGAAGCTTTCTTT.

CDR3 in DNA: TGTGCCAGTACGACAGGCGACTATAATTCACCCCTCCACTTT. This codes for CASTTGDYNSPLHF. This chain uses TRBV7-9 with TRBJ1-6, with D possibly TRBD1 on 6 matching bases. The V gene lost 9 bases and the J gene lost 3 bases, with 12 bases spanning the gap. The length of the CDR3 is 14 residues. Per the germline V gene, CDR1 is SEHNR and CDR2 is FQNEAQ (reference sequence).

As DNA, the CDR3 is TGTGCAAGTCGCTCCCGGACAGGGGTATTGAGCAATCAGCCCCAGCATTTT. Translation: CASRSRTGVLSNQPQHF. The rearrangement joins TRBV12-2 to TRBJ1-5; the listed D gene, TRBD1, was not tested against the DNA. TRBV12-2 is deemed a pseudogene. This CDR3 contains 17 residues.

The gene calls are TRBV20-1 and TRBJ2-7, with D tentatively TRBD1 (5 bases). V dropped 1 base and J dropped 5 bases, with 6 bases sitting between them. This CDR3 spans 11 amino acids. In germline, CDR1 is DFQATT, CDR2 SNEGSKA (reference sequence). The chain's CDR3 is CSARARDEQYF. CDR3 DNA: TGCAGTGCTAGAGCCAGGGACGAGCAGTACTTC.

This clone was observed at least ten times. The CDR3 nucleotides are TGTGCCACCAGCGGTGGTGTAGAGGGAGGGTACGAGCAGTACTTC. Amino acid sequence: CATSGGVEGGYEQYF. The V gene is TRBV15, the J gene TRBJ2-7; TRBD2 agrees at 7 bases. Germline V gives CDR1 LNHNV, CDR2 YYDKDF (reference sequence). The CDR3 consists of 15 residues. With 5 bases clipped from V and 4 bases from J, the junction kept 11 bases outside the gene matches.

CDR3 residues: CASSFLKTGGSGGYTF. Here the CDR3 DNA reads TGTGCCAGCAGCTTCCTGAAGACAGGGGGCTCGGGAGGCTACACCTTC. The chain uses TRBV7-2 and TRBJ1-2; 10 bases are shared with TRBD1. CDR1 is SGHTA and CDR2 is FQGNSA in the germline V gene. This CDR3 is 16 amino acids long. J was trimmed by 8 bases and V by 3 bases; bases with no gene match: 12.

This clone has just one count. The V and J genes are TRBV28 and TRBJ2-2; tentatively, D is TRBD1 (5 bases). Deletions cut 0 bases from V and 3 bases from J, with 11 bases between. Germline V CDR1 and CDR2: MDHEN, SYDVKM. The length of the CDR3 is 16 residues. In DNA, the CDR3 is TGTGCCAGCAGTTTATGGGCTAGGGGTGACACCGGGGAGCTGTTTTTT. Its protein product is CASSLWARGDTGELFF. Looking up the rest from reference TRBV28 and TRBJ2-2 gives the full variable domain: DVKVTQSSRYLVKRTGEKVFLECVQDMDHENMFWYRQDPGLGLRLIYFSYDVKMKEKGDIPEGYSVSREKKERFSLILESASTNQTSMYLCASSLWARGDTGELFFGEGSRLTVL.

This chain connects TRBV28 to TRBJ1-2; D gene unclear. Germline V gene sequence: CDR1 MDHEN, CDR2 SYDVKM. This CDR3 is built from 16 residues. The V end was cut by 7 bases, the J end by 7 bases, with 25 bases between. CDR3 residues: CASTIGWARDFRGYTF. For the CDR3, the DNA is TGTGCCAGCACCATAGGCTGGGCACGGGATTTCCGTGGCTACACCTTC.

Only a few counts were recorded for this clone. This chain connects TRBV24-1 to TRBJ1-4; D is perhaps TRBD1 (5 bases). This CDR3 spans 16 amino acids. The V gene's germline CDR1 is KGHDR and CDR2 SFDVKD. Trimming cost V 11 bases and J 3 bases, with 21 bases left between them. In DNA, the CDR3 is TGTGCCATCTTCCCCCGGGGGACGGCGCCTAATGAAAAACTGTTTTTT. This translates into CAIFPRGTAPNEKLFF.

The V call is TRBV11-2, the J call TRBJ2-3; the match to TRBD2 covers 11 bases. This CDR3 is built from 17 residues. Trimming cost V 0 bases and J 8 bases; bases outside gene matches: 10. Per germline, CDR1 SGHAT and CDR2 FQNNGV. The CDR3 region is CASSLEGTSGAMGTQYF. CDR3 in DNA: TGTGCCAGCAGCTTAGAGGGGACTAGCGGAGCAATGGGTACGCAGTATTTT.

This clone was seen just once. This rearrangement joins TRBV3-1 (or the pseudogene TRBV3-2) to TRBJ2-7; D perhaps matches TRBD1 (6 bases). The germline V gene has CDR1 LGHDT and CDR2 YNNKEL (reference sequence). The germline V and J ends were trimmed by 4 bases and 3 bases, with 16 bases remaining between them. The CDR3 is 15 residues long. CDR3 loop: CASSPRDIRGYEQYF. CDR3 in DNA: TGTGCCAGCAGCCCCAGGGACATTCGGGGCTACGAGCAGTACTTC.

Only a few counts were recorded for this clone. The chain links TRBV13 to TRBJ2-2; 8 bases map to TRBD1. V lost 2 bases, J lost 9 bases, and 5 bases stayed unmatched. Looked up from germline, CDR1 is PRHDT and CDR2 is FYEKMQ (reference sequence). This CDR3 is built from 14 residues. CDR3 loop: CASSLPGQGWELFF. CDR3 bases: TGTGCCAGCAGCTTACCCGGACAGGGCTGGGAGCTGTTTTTT. The full variable domain, completed using reference TRBV13 and TRBJ2-2, is AAGVIQSPRHLIKEKRETATLKCYPIPRHDTVYWYQQGPGQDPQFLISFYEKMQSDKGSIPDRFSAQQFSDYHSELNMSSLELGDSALYFCASSLPGQGWELFFGEGSRLTVL.

The rearrangement links TRBV7-9 to TRBJ1-4; a possible D gene is TRBD1 (5 bases). Deletions cut 6 bases from V and 0 bases from J, with 8 bases between. Germline assignment: CDR1 SEHNR and CDR2 FQNEAQ (reference sequence). The CDR3 contains 14 residues. The CDR3 DNA follows: TGTGCCAGCAGGAGACAGTCAACTAATGAAAAACTGTTTTTT. It is translated as CASRRQSTNEKLFF.

On this clone: This specimen includes other DNA sequences encoding the same CDR3. The CDR3: CASSQASSYNEQFF. DNA of the CDR3: TGTGCCAGCAGCCAGGCTAGCTCCTACAATGAGCAGTTCTTC. The V gene is TRBV14, the J gene TRBJ2-1; D is undetermined. V gave up 3 bases and J gave up 0 bases, with 6 bases separating them. The germline V gene encodes CDR1 SGHDN and CDR2 FVKESK. CDR3 size: 14 residues.

The rearrangement links TRBV27 to TRBJ2-7, with TRBD2 as a possible D gene (5 bases). V lost 5 bases to trimming and J lost 2 bases, with 13 bases between them. Germline lookup yields CDR1 MNHEY and CDR2 SMNVEV (reference sequence). The CDR3 sequence is 14 residues long. CDR3 sequence reads: CASSIPGIAYEQYF. Here the CDR3 DNA reads TGTGCCAGCAGTATTCCCGGGATCGCCTACGAGCAGTACTTC.

Here the CDR3 reads CASNPTPGITRTGELFF. The CDR3 DNA is TGTGCCAGCAATCCCACTCCAGGGATAACAAGGACCGGGGAGCTGTTTTTT. The chain employs TRBV13 and TRBJ2-2, with D tentatively TRBD1 (5 bases). V gave up 7 bases and J gave up 5 bases, with 23 bases separating them. The CDR3 covers 17 residues. Germline V gene sequence: CDR1 PRHDT, CDR2 FYEKMQ (reference sequence). Combining the CDR3 with reference TRBV13 and TRBJ2-2 gives the whole variable domain AAGVIQSPRHLIKEKRETATLKCYPIPRHDTVYWYQQGPGQDPQFLISFYEKMQSDKGSIPDRFSAQQFSDYHSELNMSSLELGDSALYFCASNPTPGITRTGELFFGEGSRLTVL.

The CDR3 region has the DNA TGCGCCAGCAGCAACGAGGGACTAGCGGGCCAAGAGACCCAGTACTTC. Translated, it gives CASSNEGLAGQETQYF. The rearrangement links TRBV5-1 to TRBJ2-5; 12 bases align to TRBD2. The V gene's germline CDR1 is SGHRS and CDR2 YFSETQ. This CDR3 contains 16 residues. The trim removed 4 bases at V and 1 base at J, leaving 5 bases unmatched.

The rearrangement joins TRBV5-1 to TRBJ2-5, with TRBD1 matching over 7 bases. CDR3 size: 15 residues. Germline-derived CDR1 and CDR2 are SGHRS and YFSETQ. V shed 8 bases and J 9 bases; nucleotides not matched to a gene: 19. The CDR3 loop reads CASKQGSPQGSAQYF. The DNA of the CDR3 is TGCGCCAGTAAACAGGGGTCCCCGCAGGGTTCGGCCCAGTACTTC.